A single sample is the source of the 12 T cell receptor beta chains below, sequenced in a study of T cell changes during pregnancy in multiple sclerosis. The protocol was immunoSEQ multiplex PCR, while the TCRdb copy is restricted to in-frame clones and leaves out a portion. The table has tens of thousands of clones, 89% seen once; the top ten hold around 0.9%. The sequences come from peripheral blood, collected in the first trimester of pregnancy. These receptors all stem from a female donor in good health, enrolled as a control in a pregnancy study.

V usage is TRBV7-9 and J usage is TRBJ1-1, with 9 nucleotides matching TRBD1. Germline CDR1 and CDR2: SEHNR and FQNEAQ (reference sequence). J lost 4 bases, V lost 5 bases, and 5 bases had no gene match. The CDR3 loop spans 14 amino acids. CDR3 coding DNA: TGTGCCAGCAGCACCAGACAGGGGGGCACTGAAGCTTTCTTT. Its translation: CASSTRQGGTEAFF. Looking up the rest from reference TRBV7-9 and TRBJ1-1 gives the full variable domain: DTGVSQNPRHKITKRGQNVTFRCDPISEHNRLYWYRQTLGQGPEFLTYFQNEAQLEKSRLLSDRFSAERPKGSFSTLEIQRTEQGDSAMYLCASSTRQGGTEAFFGQGTRLTVV.

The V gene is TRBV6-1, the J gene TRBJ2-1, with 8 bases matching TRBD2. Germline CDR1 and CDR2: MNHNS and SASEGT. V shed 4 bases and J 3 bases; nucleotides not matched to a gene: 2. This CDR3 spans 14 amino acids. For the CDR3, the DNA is TGTGCCAGCAGTGGCCTAGCGGGCTACAATGAGCAGTTCTTC. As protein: CASSGLAGYNEQFF.

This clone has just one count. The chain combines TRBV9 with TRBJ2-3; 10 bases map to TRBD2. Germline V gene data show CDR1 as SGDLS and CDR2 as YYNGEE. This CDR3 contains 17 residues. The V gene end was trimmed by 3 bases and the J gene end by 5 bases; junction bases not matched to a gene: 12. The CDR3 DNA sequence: TGTGCCAGCAGCGAGGTCGGGCTAGCGGGAGCTGTAGATACGCAGTATTTT. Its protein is CASSEVGLAGAVDTQYF.

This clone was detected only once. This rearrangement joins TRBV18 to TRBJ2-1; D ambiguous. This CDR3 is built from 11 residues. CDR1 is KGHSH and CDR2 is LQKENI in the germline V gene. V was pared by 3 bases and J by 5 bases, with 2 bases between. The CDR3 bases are TGTGCCAGCTCACCTAACAATGAGCAGTTCTTC. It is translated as CASSPNNEQFF.

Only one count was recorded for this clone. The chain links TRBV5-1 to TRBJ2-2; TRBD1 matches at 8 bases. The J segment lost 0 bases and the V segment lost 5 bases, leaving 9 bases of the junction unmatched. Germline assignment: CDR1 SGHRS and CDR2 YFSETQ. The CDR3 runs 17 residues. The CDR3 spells CASSFGQGYANTGELFF. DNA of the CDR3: TGCGCCAGCAGTTTTGGACAGGGTTACGCGAACACCGGGGAGCTGTTTTTT. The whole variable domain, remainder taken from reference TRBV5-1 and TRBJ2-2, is KAGVTQTPRYLIKTRGQQVTLSCSPISGHRSVSWYQQTPGQGLQFLFEYFSETQRNKGNFPGRFSGRQFSNSRSEMNVSTLELGDSALYLCASSFGQGYANTGELFFGEGSRLTVL.

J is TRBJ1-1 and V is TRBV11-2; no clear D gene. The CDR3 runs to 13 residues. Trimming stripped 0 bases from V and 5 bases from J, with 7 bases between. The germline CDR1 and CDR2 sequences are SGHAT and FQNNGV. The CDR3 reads CASSLEAGTEAFF. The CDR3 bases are TGTGCCAGCAGCTTAGAGGCGGGGACTGAAGCTTTCTTT.

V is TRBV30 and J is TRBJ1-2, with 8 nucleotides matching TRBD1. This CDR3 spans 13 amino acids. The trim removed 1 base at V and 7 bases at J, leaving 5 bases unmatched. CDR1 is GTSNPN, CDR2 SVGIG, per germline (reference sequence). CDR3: CAWSDQGAGGYTF. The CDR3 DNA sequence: TGTGCCTGGAGTGACCAGGGGGCGGGTGGCTACACCTTC.

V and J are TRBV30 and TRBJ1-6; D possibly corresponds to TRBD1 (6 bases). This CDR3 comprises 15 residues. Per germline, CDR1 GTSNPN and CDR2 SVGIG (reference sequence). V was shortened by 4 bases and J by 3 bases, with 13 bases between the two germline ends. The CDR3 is CAWKRGGNYNSPLHF. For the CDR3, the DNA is TGTGCCTGGAAGAGGGGGGGAAACTATAATTCACCCCTCCACTTT.

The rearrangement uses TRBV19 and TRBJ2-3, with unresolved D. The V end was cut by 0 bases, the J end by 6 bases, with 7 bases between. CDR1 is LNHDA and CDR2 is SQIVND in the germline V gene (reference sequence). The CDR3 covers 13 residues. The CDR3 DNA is TGTGCCAGTAGTATAGATCTCCCGGATACGCAGTATTTT. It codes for CASSIDLPDTQYF. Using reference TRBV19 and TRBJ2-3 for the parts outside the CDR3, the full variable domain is DGGITQSPKYLFRKEGQNVTLSCEQNLNHDAMYWYRQDPGQGLRLIYYSQIVNDFQKGDIAEGYSVSREKKESFPLTVTSAQKNPTAFYLCASSIDLPDTQYFGPGTRLTVL.

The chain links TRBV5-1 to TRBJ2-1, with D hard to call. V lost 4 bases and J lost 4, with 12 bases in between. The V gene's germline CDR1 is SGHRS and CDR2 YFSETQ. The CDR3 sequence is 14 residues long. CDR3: CASSSSPSYNEQFF. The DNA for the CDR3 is TGCGCCAGCAGCAGTAGTCCCTCGTACAATGAGCAGTTCTTC.

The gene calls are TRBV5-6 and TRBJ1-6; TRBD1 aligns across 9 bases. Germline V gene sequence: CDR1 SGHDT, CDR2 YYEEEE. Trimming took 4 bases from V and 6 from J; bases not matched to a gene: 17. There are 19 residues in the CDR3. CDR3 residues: CASSHAPGQGGIVNSPLHF. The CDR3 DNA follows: TGTGCCAGCAGCCACGCTCCGGGACAGGGCGGAATTGTTAATTCACCCCTCCACTTT.

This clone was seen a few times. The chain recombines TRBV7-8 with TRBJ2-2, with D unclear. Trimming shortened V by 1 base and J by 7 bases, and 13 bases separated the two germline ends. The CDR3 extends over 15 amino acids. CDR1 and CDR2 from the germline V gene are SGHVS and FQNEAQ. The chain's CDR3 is CASSLVFRVGGELFF. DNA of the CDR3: TGTGCCAGCAGCTTAGTCTTCCGGGTAGGCGGGGAGCTGTTTTTT.